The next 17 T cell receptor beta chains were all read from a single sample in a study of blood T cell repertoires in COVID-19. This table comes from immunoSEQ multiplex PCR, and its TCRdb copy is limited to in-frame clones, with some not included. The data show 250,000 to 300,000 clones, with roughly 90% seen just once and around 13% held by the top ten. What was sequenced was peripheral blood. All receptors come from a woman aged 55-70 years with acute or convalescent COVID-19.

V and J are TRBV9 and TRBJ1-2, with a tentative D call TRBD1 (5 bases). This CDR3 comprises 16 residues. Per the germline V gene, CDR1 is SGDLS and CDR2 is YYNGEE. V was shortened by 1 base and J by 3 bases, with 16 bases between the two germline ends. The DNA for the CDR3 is TGTGCCAGCAGCGTATCCAATGACAGAATAGACTATGGCTACACCTTC. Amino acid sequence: CASSVSNDRIDYGYTF. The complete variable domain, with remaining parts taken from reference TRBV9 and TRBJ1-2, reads DSGVTQTPKHLITATGQRVTLRCSPRSGDLSVYWYQQSLDQGLQFLIQYYNGEERAKGNILERFSAQQFPDLHSELNLSSLELGDSALYFCASSVSNDRIDYGYTFGSGTRLTVV.

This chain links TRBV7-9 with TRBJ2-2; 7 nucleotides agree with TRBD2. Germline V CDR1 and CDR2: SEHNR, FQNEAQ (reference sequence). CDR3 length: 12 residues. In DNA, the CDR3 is TGTGCGGGGGAGGGTCTCACCGGGGAGCTGTTTTTT. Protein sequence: CAGEGLTGELFF.

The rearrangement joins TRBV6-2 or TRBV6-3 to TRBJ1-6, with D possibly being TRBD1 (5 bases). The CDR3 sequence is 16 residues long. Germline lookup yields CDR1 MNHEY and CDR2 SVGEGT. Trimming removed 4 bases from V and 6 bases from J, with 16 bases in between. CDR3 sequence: CASSSWGVFINSPLHF. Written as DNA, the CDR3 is TGTGCCAGCAGTTCCTGGGGGGTGTTTATTAATTCACCCCTCCACTTT.

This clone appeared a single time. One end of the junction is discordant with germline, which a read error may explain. CDR3 sequence: CVSSHRAAGGNYEQYF. The CDR3 nucleotides are TGCGTCAGCAGCCATCGAGCAGCGGGGGGAAACTACGAGCAGTACTTC. The chain joins TRBV4-1 to TRBJ2-7; 9 bases are a match to TRBD2. Germline V gene lookup returns CDR1 MGHRA and CDR2 YSYEKL. This CDR3 comprises 16 residues.

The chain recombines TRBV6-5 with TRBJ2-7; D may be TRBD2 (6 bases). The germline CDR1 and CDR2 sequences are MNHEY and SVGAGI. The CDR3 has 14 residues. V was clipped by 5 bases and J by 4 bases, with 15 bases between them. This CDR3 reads CASSPVFGGYEQYF. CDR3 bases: TGTGCCAGCAGTCCGGTTTTTGGGGGGTACGAGCAGTACTTC.

CDR3 DNA: TGCGCCAGCAGCCAAGTTGGCCTAGCCCAGTACAATGAGCAGTTCTTC. The encoded protein is CASSQVGLAQYNEQFF. This sequence joins TRBV4-1 and TRBJ2-1; D might be TRBD2 (5 bases). Trimming took 1 base from V and 4 from J, leaving 14 bases between them. Germline loops: CDR1 MGHRA, CDR2 YSYEKL. This CDR3 region has 16 residues.

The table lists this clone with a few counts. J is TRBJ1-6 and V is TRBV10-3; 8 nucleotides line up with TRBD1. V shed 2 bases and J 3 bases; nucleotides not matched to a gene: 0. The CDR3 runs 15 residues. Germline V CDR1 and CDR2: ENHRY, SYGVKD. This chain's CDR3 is CAISEGQGYNSPLHF. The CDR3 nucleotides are TGTGCCATCAGTGAGGGACAGGGCTATAATTCACCCCTCCACTTT.

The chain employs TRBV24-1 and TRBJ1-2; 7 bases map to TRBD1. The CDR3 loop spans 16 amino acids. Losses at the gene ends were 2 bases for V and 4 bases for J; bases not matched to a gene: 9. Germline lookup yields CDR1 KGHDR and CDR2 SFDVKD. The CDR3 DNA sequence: TGTGCCACCAGTGATTCCGCAGGGGGGTCCTCCTATGGCTACACCTTC. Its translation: CATSDSAGGSSYGYTF.

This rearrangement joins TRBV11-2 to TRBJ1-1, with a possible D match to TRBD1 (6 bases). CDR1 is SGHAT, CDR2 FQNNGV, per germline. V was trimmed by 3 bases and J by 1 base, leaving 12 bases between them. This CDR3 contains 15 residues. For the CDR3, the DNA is TGTGCCAGCAGCTTGAGACCGACAGGGAACACTGAAGCTTTCTTT. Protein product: CASSLRPTGNTEAFF.

CDR3 amino acids: CASSWTGGVQPQHF. The CDR3 coding sequence is TGTGCCAGCAGTTGGACAGGGGGTGTTCAGCCCCAGCATTTT. This chain uses TRBV6-2 or TRBV6-3 with TRBJ1-5; 10 bases match TRBD1. Germline-derived CDR1 and CDR2 are MNHEY and SVGEGT. The CDR3 totals 14 residues. The J segment lost 6 bases and the V segment lost 4 bases, leaving 3 bases of the junction unmatched.

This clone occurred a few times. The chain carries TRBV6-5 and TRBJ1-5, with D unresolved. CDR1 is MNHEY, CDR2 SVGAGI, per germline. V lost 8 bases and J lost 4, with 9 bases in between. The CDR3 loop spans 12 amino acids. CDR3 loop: CASGARNQPQHF. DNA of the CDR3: TGTGCCAGCGGAGCGCGAAATCAGCCCCAGCATTTT.

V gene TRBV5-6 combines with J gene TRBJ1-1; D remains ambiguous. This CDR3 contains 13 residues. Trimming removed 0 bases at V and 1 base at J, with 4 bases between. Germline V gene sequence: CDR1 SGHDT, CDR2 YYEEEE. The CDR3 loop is CASSLGANTEAFF. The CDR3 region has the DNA TGTGCCAGCAGCTTGGGGGCGAACACTGAAGCTTTCTTT.

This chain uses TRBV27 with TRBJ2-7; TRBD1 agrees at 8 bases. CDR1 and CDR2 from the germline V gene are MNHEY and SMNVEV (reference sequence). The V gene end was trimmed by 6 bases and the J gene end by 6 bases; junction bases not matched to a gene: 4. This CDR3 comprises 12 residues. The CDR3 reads CASRRTGLEQYF. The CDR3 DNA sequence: TGTGCCAGCAGACGGACAGGGCTCGAGCAGTACTTC.

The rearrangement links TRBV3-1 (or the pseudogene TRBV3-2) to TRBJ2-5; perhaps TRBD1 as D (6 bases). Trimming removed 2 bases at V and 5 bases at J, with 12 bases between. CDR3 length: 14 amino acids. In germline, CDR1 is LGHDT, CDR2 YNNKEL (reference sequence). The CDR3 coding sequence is TGTGCCAGCAGCCAAAGGGCAGGGGTTGAGACCCAGTACTTC. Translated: CASSQRAGVETQYF.

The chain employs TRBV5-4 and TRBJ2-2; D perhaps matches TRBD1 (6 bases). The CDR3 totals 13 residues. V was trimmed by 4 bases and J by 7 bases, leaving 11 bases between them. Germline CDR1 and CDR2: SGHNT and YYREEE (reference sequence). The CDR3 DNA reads TGTGCCAGCAGCCTACAGGGCGGCGGGGAGCTGTTTTTT. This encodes CASSLQGGGELFF.

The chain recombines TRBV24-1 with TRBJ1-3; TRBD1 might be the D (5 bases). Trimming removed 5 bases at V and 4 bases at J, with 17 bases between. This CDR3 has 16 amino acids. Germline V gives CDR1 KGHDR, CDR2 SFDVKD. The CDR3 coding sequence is TGTGCCACCAGTGCGGCGGTAGGGGCGCTGGGAAACACCATATATTTT. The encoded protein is CATSAAVGALGNTIYF.

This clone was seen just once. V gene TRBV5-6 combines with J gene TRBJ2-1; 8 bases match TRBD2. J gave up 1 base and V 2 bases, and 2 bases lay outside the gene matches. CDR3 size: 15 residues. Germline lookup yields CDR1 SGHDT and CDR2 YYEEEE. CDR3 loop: CASSLGGRSYNEQFF. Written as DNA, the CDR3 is TGTGCCAGCAGCTTAGGCGGGAGGTCCTACAATGAGCAGTTCTTC.